This is a list of T cell receptor beta chains from one sample in a study of CD8 T cells in Susac syndrome. TCRdb re-called the immunoSEQ multiplex PCR reads through MiXCR, storing one row per CDR3 protein. Of 210,000 or so distinct CDR3 sequences in the sample, roughly 90% were seen once. The sequenced sample was CD8+ T cells from PBMCs. The receptor set was obtained from a human donor with multiple sclerosis. Both conserved end residues are trimmed from each CDR3. Each record gives: J gene, V gene, CDR3 protein.

J: TRBJ2-7; V: TRBV5-6; CDR3: ASSLEEGGEQY
J: TRBJ1-1; V: TRBV7-2; CDR3: ASSLNLDRGNTEAF
J: TRBJ1-2; V: TRBV29-1; CDR3: SVETTGHYGYT
J: TRBJ1-1; V: TRBV29-1; CDR3: SVVTLQGANTEAF
J: TRBJ1-4; V: TRBV6-5; CDR3: ASSYRAVTNEKLF
J: TRBJ2-7; V: TRBV4-3; CDR3: ASSQARFYEQY
J: TRBJ1-2; V: TRBV15; CDR3: ATSPQSRVTYGYT
J: TRBJ1-5; V: TRBV4-1; CDR3: ASSQDGRSYSNQPQH
J: TRBJ2-3; V: TRBV9; CDR3: ASSAFLAGEADTQY
J: TRBJ2-1; V: TRBV5-6; CDR3: ASSPLLDEQF
J: TRBJ1-3; V: TRBV30; CDR3: ACDRTGNTIY
J: TRBJ1-2; V: TRBV7-9; CDR3: ASSAGQEDYGYT
J: TRBJ2-7; V: TRBV12-3/TRBV12-4; CDR3: ASSSTLTPSSPYEQY
J: TRBJ2-7; V: TRBV7-2; CDR3: ASSLGTTEQY
J: TRBJ1-1; V: TRBV5-4; CDR3: ASSLGTYTEAF